This TCR beta chain was recovered during a study of blood T cell repertoires in COVID-19. Turning to the study itself: The analysed material was cDNA or gDNA that came from T cells, B-cell-depleted T cells, or PBMCs.

The CDR3 spans 17 residues. The germline V and J ends were trimmed by 4 bases and 5 bases, with 23 bases remaining between them. Germline CDR1 reads SGHTA; CDR2 reads FQGNSA. Original analysis: The assay estimated nucleated cells by amplifying reference gene primers. The assay was immunoSEQ multiplex PCR, and TCRdb's table has in-frame clones only and misses some. The V and J calls and clone size come from that table; D and trimming were worked out from the DNA. The sample holds 180,000 or so clones; around 83% are singletons and the top ten take 8.2%. This receptor was identified in an older woman with acute or convalescent COVID-19. Sequenced sample: peripheral blood. The rearrangement uses TRBV7-2 and TRBJ2-5; possible D gene TRBD2, 5 bases. The CDR3 loop reads CASSSPRGQGDWETQYF. The CDR3 DNA follows: TGTGCCAGCAGCTCCCCCCGAGGGCAAGGAGATTGGGAGACCCAGTACTTC.